The 27 T cell receptor beta chains below come from one sample, sequenced in a study of blood T cell repertoires in COVID-19. Only in-frame clones appear in the TCRdb table, and some are missing; sequencing was by immunoSEQ multiplex PCR. The sample yields 26,000 or so clones, almost 90% seen once. What was sequenced was peripheral blood. These receptors originate from a human donor in a cohort sampled during active COVID-19.

This CDR3 is CASSLREGQGRETQYF. The CDR3 DNA reads as TGTGCCAGCAGCTTACGAGAGGGACAGGGGAGGGAGACCCAGTACTTC. The rearrangement joins TRBV7-9 to TRBJ2-5, with TRBD1 matching over 10 bases. This CDR3 spans 16 amino acids. Germline values: CDR1 SEHNR, CDR2 FQNEAQ (reference sequence). With V trimmed by 2 bases and J by 5 bases, 8 bases remained unmatched.

This chain joins TRBV27 and TRBJ2-7; 9 nucleotides match TRBD2. Germline V gene data show CDR1 as MNHEY and CDR2 as SMNVEV (reference sequence). V shed 6 bases, J shed 1 base, and the junction held 13 bases outside the gene matches. The CDR3 runs 17 residues. CDR3 loop: CASRRTSAGGSSYEQYF. The CDR3 DNA sequence: TGTGCCAGCAGGCGGACGTCGGCGGGGGGGTCGTCCTACGAGCAGTACTTC.

The genes are TRBV5-6 and TRBJ1-3; D is ambiguous. The V gene lost 1 base and the J gene lost 0 bases, with 11 bases spanning the gap. Germline CDR1 is SGHDT and CDR2 is YYEEEE. CDR3 length equals 16 residues. In DNA form, the CDR3 reads TGTGCCAGCAGCTTGCGGCAGGACTACTCTGGAAACACCATATATTTT. Amino acids: CASSLRQDYSGNTIYF.

DNA of the CDR3: TGCAGCGCCCGGAGGGGAGCTCGCGGCAATTCATACGAGCAGTACTTC. This translates into CSARRGARGNSYEQYF. J is TRBJ2-7 and V is TRBV29-1; a weak D match, TRBD2 (6 bases). V was trimmed by 7 bases and J by 4 bases, leaving 26 bases between them. The CDR3 covers 16 residues. The germline V gene encodes CDR1 SQVTM and CDR2 ANQGSEA.

The chain couples TRBV7-2 to TRBJ1-5; tentative D call: TRBD1 (5 bases). This CDR3 comprises 13 residues. From germline, CDR1 is SGHTA and CDR2 FQGNSA. Trimming cost V 4 bases and J 4 bases, with 8 bases left between them. CDR3 protein: CASSWGGNQPQHF. DNA of the CDR3: TGTGCCAGCAGCTGGGGGGGGAATCAGCCCCAGCATTTT.

The chain joins TRBV6-2 or TRBV6-3 to TRBJ2-1, with 9 bases that match TRBD2. With 4 bases clipped from V and 7 bases from J, the junction kept 2 bases outside the gene matches. The CDR3 is 13 residues long. Germline V gives CDR1 MNHEY, CDR2 SVGEGT. The CDR3 DNA is TGTGCCAGCAGTTCGACTAGCGGAAATGAGCAGTTCTTC. Its protein is CASSSTSGNEQFF.

This clone occurred once. V is TRBV6-5 and J is TRBJ1-2; weak D call: TRBD1 (5 bases). CDR1 is MNHEY and CDR2 is SVGAGI in the germline V gene. V lost 4 bases and J 7 bases, leaving 10 bases between the germline ends. The CDR3 sequence is 12 residues long. The CDR3 coding sequence is TGTGCCAGCAGTTGGACGGGGGGTGGCTACACCTTC. It encodes CASSWTGGGYTF.

The V call is TRBV13, the J call TRBJ2-2, with TRBD2 as a possible D gene (6 bases). Trimming left V 6 bases short and J 4 bases short, with 15 bases between. The CDR3 sequence is 15 residues long. CDR1 is PRHDT, CDR2 FYEKMQ, per germline (reference sequence). DNA for the CDR3: TGTGCCAGCAGGCGGCGGGGCCAGGCCACCGGGGAGCTGTTTTTT. Protein sequence: CASRRRGQATGELFF.

The chain recombines TRBV6-2 or TRBV6-3 with TRBJ2-2; possibly TRBD1 for D (5 bases). The V end lost 5 bases, the J end lost 3 bases, and 10 bases lay between the germline ends. The CDR3 is 14 residues long. Germline CDR1 is MNHEY and CDR2 is SVGEGT. The CDR3 here is CASSMLGDTGELFF. The CDR3 region has the DNA TGTGCCAGCAGTATGCTAGGGGACACCGGGGAGCTGTTTTTT.

The table lists this clone with a few counts. The chain is built from TRBV6-6 and TRBJ2-7; 8 bases map to TRBD2. V dropped 4 bases and J dropped 5; count of bases not matched to a gene: 10. Per the germline V gene, CDR1 is MNHNY and CDR2 is SVGAGI (reference sequence). The CDR3 has 15 residues. The CDR3 region has the DNA TGTGCCAGCAGTTCCCCTACCGGGGGGGACAACGAGCAGTACTTC. Protein sequence: CASSSPTGGDNEQYF.

The chain employs TRBV6-2 or TRBV6-3 and TRBJ1-1; D unclear. V lost 2 bases and J 5 bases, leaving 12 bases between the germline ends. The germline gives CDR1 MNHEY, CDR2 SVGEGT. This CDR3 is 14 amino acids long. CDR3 sequence reads: CASSYEGGRTEAFF. DNA of the CDR3: TGTGCCAGCAGTTACGAGGGAGGTCGAACTGAAGCTTTCTTT.

V usage is TRBV29-1 and J usage is TRBJ1-1; TRBD1 is a possible D gene (5 bases). This CDR3 region has 15 residues. Trimming removed 7 bases at V and 3 bases at J, with 21 bases between. CDR1 is SQVTM, CDR2 ANQGSEA, per germline. CDR3 DNA: TGCAGCGAGTTGATATTATCAGGGCTGCACACTGAAGCTTTCTTT. Its translation: CSELILSGLHTEAFF.

The chain uses TRBV18 and TRBJ1-1, with 8 bases aligning to TRBD1. The CDR3 totals 15 residues. J gave up 7 bases and V 6 bases, and 13 bases lay outside the gene matches. Germline CDR1 KGHSH, CDR2 LQKENI. CDR3 bases: TGTGCCAGCTCGAGAACGGCAGGGGGCTTGAGTGAAGCTTTCTTT. Protein product: CASSRTAGGLSEAFF.

The chain employs TRBV19 and TRBJ2-5; 8 bases agree with TRBD2. With V trimmed by 5 bases and J by 4 bases, 6 bases remained unmatched. Per germline, CDR1 LNHDA and CDR2 SQIVND (reference sequence). The CDR3 is 14 amino acids. This chain's CDR3 is CASSVGGASETQYF. The CDR3 nucleotides read TGTGCCAGTAGTGTCGGGGGGGCCTCAGAGACCCAGTACTTC.

The chain links TRBV5-1 to TRBJ2-2; D may be TRBD1 (6 bases). V lost 4 bases, J lost 2 bases, and 12 bases lay in between. The CDR3 has 15 amino acids. CDR1 is SGHRS, CDR2 YFSETQ, per germline. Here the CDR3 reads CASSPRTANTGELFF. CDR3 sequence (DNA): TGCGCCAGCAGCCCCCGGACAGCTAACACCGGGGAGCTGTTTTTT.

J is TRBJ1-1 and V is TRBV5-1; the D gene is possibly TRBD1 (5 bases). Germline V CDR1 and CDR2: SGHRS, YFSETQ. The CDR3 has 14 residues. V lost 3 bases and J 1 base, leaving 10 bases between the germline ends. The CDR3 sequence is CASSSRAQNTEAFF. CDR3 nucleotide sequence: TGCGCCAGCAGCTCCAGGGCCCAGAACACTGAAGCTTTCTTT.

The chain is built from TRBV4-3 and TRBJ2-2, with unresolved D. V lost 6 bases, J lost 1 base, and 9 bases lay in between. The CDR3 consists of 14 residues. Per the germline V gene, CDR1 is LGHNA and CDR2 is YSLEER. The CDR3 sequence: CASRRGRNTGELFF. CDR3 in DNA: TGCGCCAGCAGGAGAGGAAGGAACACCGGGGAGCTGTTTTTT.

The chain is built from TRBV19 and TRBJ1-6; TRBD1 matches at 7 bases. Germline loops: CDR1 LNHDA, CDR2 SQIVND (reference sequence). After removal of 2 bases from V and 5 bases from J, the junction contained 3 bases not matched to a gene. The CDR3 runs 15 residues. The CDR3 loop reads CASSIQDRDNSPLHF. The CDR3 DNA follows: TGTGCCAGTAGTATACAAGACAGGGATAATTCACCCCTCCACTTT.

This chain connects TRBV10-2 to TRBJ2-3; 8 bases are shared with TRBD1. CDR1 and CDR2 from the germline V gene are WSHSY and SAAADI. The length of the CDR3 is 13 residues. V lost 8 bases and J lost 2; bases outside the gene matches: 3. CDR3 sequence: CASADRATDTQYF. CDR3 sequence (DNA): TGCGCCAGCGCGGACAGGGCCACAGATACGCAGTATTTT.

This clone counts as medium-sized. The chain recombines TRBV28 with TRBJ2-1; 11 bases agree with TRBD2. The trim removed 2 bases at V and 0 bases at J, leaving 3 bases unmatched. Germline-derived CDR1 and CDR2 are MDHEN and SYDVKM. The CDR3 has 17 residues. The CDR3 DNA sequence: TGTGCCAGCAGTTTAACCACTAGCGGGAGCTCCTACAATGAGCAGTTCTTC. It yields the protein CASSLTTSGSSYNEQFF.

This chain connects TRBV7-2 to TRBJ2-3; TRBD2 agrees at 9 bases. Germline V CDR1 and CDR2: SGHTA, FQGNSA. Trimming removed 6 bases from V and 2 bases from J; junction bases left unmatched: 9. The CDR3 runs 16 residues. Here the CDR3 reads CASSWTLAGNTDTQYF. Here the CDR3 DNA reads TGTGCCAGCAGTTGGACTCTAGCGGGAAACACAGATACGCAGTATTTT.

This CDR3 is CASSRSREGNQPQHF. The CDR3, as DNA: TGTGCCAGTAGCCGGAGTCGGGAGGGGAATCAGCCCCAGCATTTT. The rearrangement joins TRBV19 to TRBJ1-5; TRBD1 is a possible D gene (5 bases). The CDR3 loop spans 15 amino acids. V was clipped by 6 bases and J by 4 bases, with 16 bases between them. In germline, CDR1 is LNHDA, CDR2 SQIVND (reference sequence).

In this sample, this clone turned up once. This sequence joins TRBV18 and TRBJ1-1; D may be TRBD1 (5 bases). This CDR3 is 14 amino acids long. Trimming stripped 3 bases from V and 0 bases from J, with 8 bases between. The V gene's germline CDR1 is KGHSH and CDR2 LQKENI. CDR3 region: CASSPRQMNTEAFF. For the CDR3, the DNA is TGTGCCAGCTCACCCAGACAGATGAACACTGAAGCTTTCTTT.

The V gene is TRBV19, the J gene TRBJ1-2, with D unclear. CDR3 length: 14 residues. The germline CDR1 and CDR2 sequences are LNHDA and SQIVND (reference sequence). V was clipped by 0 bases and J by 1 base, with 6 bases between them. Here the CDR3 DNA reads TGTGCCAGTAGTATAGAAAGCCGTAACTATGGCTACACCTTC. Its protein is CASSIESRNYGYTF.

CDR3 sequence (DNA): TGTGCCAGCAGCATTCGGACAGGGAGTGGCTACACCTTC. Its translation: CASSIRTGSGYTF. The chain is built from TRBV7-2 and TRBJ1-2; 8 bases map to TRBD1. CDR3 length equals 13 residues. Germline CDR1 reads SGHTA; CDR2 reads FQGNSA. J gave up 7 bases and V 5 bases, and 6 bases lay outside the gene matches.

The chain uses TRBV18 and TRBJ1-5, with D possibly TRBD1 on 5 matching bases. The CDR3 covers 14 residues. V lost 3 bases to trimming and J lost 7 bases, with 13 bases between them. Germline V gene lookup returns CDR1 KGHSH and CDR2 LQKENI. The CDR3: CASSPSGRGQPQHF. CDR3 DNA sequence: TGTGCCAGCTCACCCTCGGGTAGGGGACAGCCCCAGCATTTT. Complete variable domain (other parts from reference TRBV18 and TRBJ1-5): NAGVMQNPRHLVRRRGQEARLRCSPMKGHSHVYWYRQLPEEGLKFMVYLQKENIIDESGMPKERFSAEFPKEGPSILRIQQVVRGDSAAYFCASSPSGRGQPQHFGDGTRLSIL.

The chain uses TRBV11-2 and TRBJ2-7; TRBD2 is a possible D gene (6 bases). CDR3 length: 12 residues. Germline V gene data show CDR1 as SGHAT and CDR2 as FQNNGV. V gave up 5 bases and J gave up 6 bases, with 11 bases separating them. DNA of the CDR3: TGTGCCAGCAGCACCGGAGGGCCCGAGCAGTACTTC. This translates into CASSTGGPEQYF.